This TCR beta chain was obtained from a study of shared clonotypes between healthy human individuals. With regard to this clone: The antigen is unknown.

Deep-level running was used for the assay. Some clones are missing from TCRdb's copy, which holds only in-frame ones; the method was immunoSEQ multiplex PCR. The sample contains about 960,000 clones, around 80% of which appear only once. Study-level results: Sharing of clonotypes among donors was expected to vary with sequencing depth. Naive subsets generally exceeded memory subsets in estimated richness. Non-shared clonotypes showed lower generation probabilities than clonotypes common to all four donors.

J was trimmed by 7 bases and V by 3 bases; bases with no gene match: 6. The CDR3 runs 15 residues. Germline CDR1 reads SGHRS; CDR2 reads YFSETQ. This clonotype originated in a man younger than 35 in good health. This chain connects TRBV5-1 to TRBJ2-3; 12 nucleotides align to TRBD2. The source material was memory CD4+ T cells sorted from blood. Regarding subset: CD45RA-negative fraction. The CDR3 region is CASSSLAGGPYTQYF. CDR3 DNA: TGCGCCAGCAGCTCCCTAGCGGGGGGGCCGTATACGCAGTATTTT.